The rows below give T cell receptor beta chains drawn from one sample of a study of OX40 agonist ivuxolimab in advanced cancers. Libraries were prepared by immunoSEQ multiplex PCR; TCRdb keeps only in-frame clonotypes and omits some of them. The repertoire holds around 95,000 clones, with just under 95% as singletons. This sample comprised CD4+ or CD8+ T cells sorted from blood, obtained in a trial of the OX40 agonist ivuxolimab. All receptors derive from an adult with an advanced solid tumor such as melanoma, head and neck, liver or kidney cancer. Each CDR3 is given with its conserved first and last residue. A D gene is named only where the DNA matches it firmly.

D gene: NA
V gene: TRBV2
CDR3 protein: CASTLVNEQFF

D gene: NA
V gene: TRBV28
CDR3 protein: CASSFSGFSSYNEQFF

D gene: NA
V gene: TRBV5-1
CDR3 protein: CASSSQGGTEAFF

D gene: NA
V gene: TRBV30
CDR3 protein: CATQAGVTGNTIYF

D gene: NA
V gene: TRBV5-1
CDR3 protein: CASRLLGAGNTIYF

D gene: NA
V gene: TRBV4-1
CDR3 protein: CASSHPPGQSRGYTF

D gene: TRBD1
V gene: TRBV2
CDR3 protein: CASIPRTGQNQPQHF

D gene: NA
V gene: TRBV4-3
CDR3 protein: CASSQGTGNYGYTF

D gene: NA
V gene: TRBV5-4
CDR3 protein: CASSPGVGLTEAFF

D gene: NA
V gene: TRBV28
CDR3 protein: CASSLLGAISGNTIYF

D gene: NA
V gene: TRBV10-3
CDR3 protein: CAISAGPPYATEAFF

D gene: NA
V gene: TRBV28
CDR3 protein: CASSLDSSYEQYF

D gene: NA
V gene: TRBV6-5
CDR3 protein: CASGRHSTNYGYTF

D gene: NA
V gene: TRBV30
CDR3 protein: CAWSGIVFSGNTIYF

D gene: NA
V gene: TRBV27
CDR3 protein: CASSLEGDRRNTEAFF

D gene: NA
V gene: TRBV28
CDR3 protein: CASSLEIGTQPQHF

D gene: NA
V gene: TRBV5-5
CDR3 protein: CASSPGHSNQPQHF

D gene: NA
V gene: TRBV15
CDR3 protein: CATSRAREGEAFF

D gene: NA
V gene: TRBV18
CDR3 protein: CASSPLGQTNYGYTF

D gene: NA
V gene: TRBV5-4
CDR3 protein: CASSLDLERGEQFF

D gene: NA
V gene: TRBV7-2
CDR3 protein: CASSPDRHNGYTF

D gene: NA
V gene: TRBV30
CDR3 protein: CAWSVRGEAFF

D gene: NA
V gene: TRBV7-2
CDR3 protein: CASSLGGLYGYTF

D gene: NA
V gene: TRBV7-3
CDR3 protein: CASSLGTIQFF

D gene: NA
V gene: TRBV4-3
CDR3 protein: CASSQDPGSYNEQFF

D gene: NA
V gene: TRBV14
CDR3 protein: CASRPGLVFSEQFF

D gene: TRBD1
V gene: TRBV28
CDR3 protein: CASSFPGQGSYNEQFF

D gene: TRBD2
V gene: TRBV11-3
CDR3 protein: CASSLGPAGGENEQFF

D gene: NA
V gene: TRBV6-5
CDR3 protein: CASSIGRGETQYF

D gene: NA
V gene: TRBV7-8
CDR3 protein: CASSPYTNEKLFF

D gene: TRBD1
V gene: TRBV10-3
CDR3 protein: CAIRAQGARTEAFF

D gene: NA
V gene: TRBV9
CDR3 protein: CASSANTDTQYF

D gene: TRBD1
V gene: TRBV7-2
CDR3 protein: CASSARTGVSQPQHF

D gene: NA
V gene: TRBV6-5
CDR3 protein: CASSADRGSGNTIYF

D gene: NA
V gene: TRBV28
CDR3 protein: CASSLNQLSGNTIYF

D gene: NA
V gene: TRBV6-5
CDR3 protein: CASSPIYNSPLHF

D gene: NA
V gene: TRBV19
CDR3 protein: CASSLLNRQTDTQYF

D gene: TRBD2
V gene: TRBV6-5
CDR3 protein: CASSYSGLAGSNEQFF

D gene: NA
V gene: TRBV6-5
CDR3 protein: CASSKGHEQFF

D gene: NA
V gene: TRBV4-3
CDR3 protein: CASSQDRSRQAFF

D gene: TRBD2
V gene: TRBV5-1
CDR3 protein: CASSLLKPLAGGADTQYF

D gene: NA
V gene: TRBV28
CDR3 protein: CASIPSQGIVAFF

D gene: NA
V gene: TRBV6-6
CDR3 protein: CASSYPGPISNQPQHF

D gene: NA
V gene: TRBV28
CDR3 protein: CASTTTPRRGGYTF